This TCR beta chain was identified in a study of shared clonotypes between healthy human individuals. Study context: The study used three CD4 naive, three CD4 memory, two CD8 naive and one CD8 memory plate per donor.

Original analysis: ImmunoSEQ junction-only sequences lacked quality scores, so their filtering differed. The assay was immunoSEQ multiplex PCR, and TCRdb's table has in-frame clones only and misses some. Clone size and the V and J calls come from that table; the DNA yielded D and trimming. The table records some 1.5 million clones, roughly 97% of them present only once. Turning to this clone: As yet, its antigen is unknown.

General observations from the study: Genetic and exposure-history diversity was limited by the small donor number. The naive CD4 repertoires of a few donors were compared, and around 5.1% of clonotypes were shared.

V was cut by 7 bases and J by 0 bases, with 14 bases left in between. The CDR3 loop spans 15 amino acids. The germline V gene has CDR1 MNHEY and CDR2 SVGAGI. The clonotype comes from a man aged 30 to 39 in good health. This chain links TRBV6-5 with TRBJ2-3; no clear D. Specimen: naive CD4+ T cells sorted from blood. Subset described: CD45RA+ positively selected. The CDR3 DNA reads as TGTGCCAGCACCGACCTTTTCGGGAGCACAGATACGCAGTATTTT. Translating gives CASTDLFGSTDTQYF.